This T cell receptor beta chain was obtained from a study of healthy donors' naive CD4 and CD8 T cells. Each TCR library used 500 ng of total RNA and a linear amplification protocol. Using its own MiXCR run on the reads, TCRdb lists one record per CDR3 protein. The sample carries about 180,000 distinct CDR3 sequences, over 60% recorded once. The CDR3 covers 12 residues. V was clipped by 7 bases and J by 5 bases; unmatched bases: 4. This TCR came from a pool of human donors in good health; the sample pools cells from several healthy donors. Sequencing was done on a sample of naive CD4+ and CD8+ T cells sorted from blood, pooled from several donors. The chain carries TRBV12-3 or TRBV12-4 and TRBJ2-5; TRBD2 agrees at 7 bases. The CDR3 here is CASTQGGETQYF. As DNA, the CDR3 is TGTGCCAGCACCCAGGGAGGGGAGACCCAGTACTTC.